These 22 T cell receptor beta chains share one sample of origin, sequenced in a study of shared clonotypes between healthy human individuals. Sequencing used immunoSEQ multiplex PCR; TCRdb keeps in-frame clones, though not all of them. The sample has roughly 1.5 million clones, approximately 98% seen once. Input material: naive CD4+ T cells sorted from blood. The sample's subset: CD45RA+ positively selected. The receptors were gathered from a man aged 25 to 40 in good health.

The V call is TRBV27, the J call TRBJ2-1; 11 bases align to TRBD2. This CDR3 contains 15 residues. The V gene's germline CDR1 is MNHEY and CDR2 SMNVEV (reference sequence). The junction had 6 bases not matched to a gene; V was cut back by 4 bases and J by 7 bases. This CDR3 reads CASSSTSGSWNEQFF. The CDR3 DNA follows: TGTGCCAGCAGTTCCACTAGCGGGAGTTGGAATGAGCAGTTCTTC.

The CDR3 DNA reads TGCGCCAGCAGCTCCGCCGGGACAGGGGGAGATACGCAGTATTTT. Translation gives CASSSAGTGGDTQYF. The V call is TRBV5-1, the J call TRBJ2-3, with TRBD1 matching over 11 bases. V gave up 3 bases and J gave up 5 bases; unmatched junction bases: 5. This CDR3 comprises 15 residues. The germline V gene has CDR1 SGHRS and CDR2 YFSETQ.

This chain links TRBV6-1 with TRBJ2-7, with 11 bases lining up with TRBD1. This CDR3 region has 15 residues. V gave up 4 bases and J gave up 3 bases; unmatched junction bases: 5. Germline V CDR1 and CDR2: MNHNS, SASEGT. The CDR3 DNA is TGTGCCAGCAGTGCAGTGGGGACAGGGGGCTACGAGCAGTACTTC. It codes for CASSAVGTGGYEQYF.

This chain connects TRBV7-8 to TRBJ2-5; 9 bases align to TRBD2. Per germline, CDR1 SGHVS and CDR2 FQNEAQ. The CDR3 is made up of 17 amino acids. Trimming at V came to 1 base and at J to 1 base, leaving 7 bases not matched to a gene. The CDR3: CASSLVLAGLPQETQYF. The CDR3 nucleotides read TGTGCCAGCAGCTTAGTCCTAGCGGGGCTACCCCAAGAGACCCAGTACTTC.

This clone has a single count. This chain connects TRBV9 to TRBJ2-3, with 14 positions matching TRBD2. Per the germline V gene, CDR1 is SGDLS and CDR2 is YYNGEE. The J segment lost 6 bases and the V segment lost 4 bases, leaving 13 bases of the junction unmatched. This CDR3 is built from 18 residues. DNA for the CDR3: TGTGCCAGCAGCCCCCGGGGAGGGGGACTAGCGGGAGTGGATACGCAGTATTTT. This gives the protein CASSPRGGGLAGVDTQYF.

The chain's CDR3 is CASSQDWANQPQHF. The CDR3 coding sequence is TGCGCCAGCAGCCAAGATTGGGCCAATCAGCCCCAGCATTTT. The chain employs TRBV4-1 and TRBJ1-5; D is uncertain. Germline lookup yields CDR1 MGHRA and CDR2 YSYEKL. V lost 0 bases, J lost 3 bases, and 6 bases lay in between. The CDR3 extends over 14 amino acids.

This clone was detected once. V usage is TRBV9 and J usage is TRBJ1-5; D is unclear. Between the trimmed V and J ends, which lost 1 base and 0 bases, there was a span of 17 bases. Germline values: CDR1 SGDLS, CDR2 YYNGEE. The length of the CDR3 is 18 residues. As DNA, the CDR3 is TGTGCCAGCAGCGTACCGAGTGCGGGAGAATCTAGCAATCAGCCCCAGCATTTT. Protein: CASSVPSAGESSNQPQHF.

In its sample, this clone was seen once. The chain carries TRBV5-4 and TRBJ2-1, with 9 bases identical to TRBD1. The CDR3 has 15 residues. Unmatched junction bases numbered 5, after V lost 5 bases and J lost 2 bases. In germline, CDR1 is SGHNT, CDR2 YYREEE (reference sequence). The CDR3 sequence: CASSRQGGPYNEQFF. The CDR3 nucleotides are TGTGCCAGCAGTCGACAGGGGGGCCCCTACAATGAGCAGTTCTTC.

The chain links TRBV7-9 to TRBJ2-5, with 11 bases lining up with TRBD2. CDR1 is SEHNR and CDR2 is FQNEAQ in the germline V gene (reference sequence). The CDR3 loop spans 17 amino acids. The V gene end was trimmed by 0 bases and the J gene end by 5 bases; junction bases not matched to a gene: 8. In nucleotides, the CDR3 is TGTGCCAGCAGCTTAGCACTAGCGGGAGCCTCGGGGGAGACCCAGTACTTC. It is translated as CASSLALAGASGETQYF.

The chain recombines TRBV25-1 with TRBJ2-5, with D uncertain. The V end was cut by 1 base, the J end by 2 bases, with 8 bases between. This CDR3 has 14 amino acids. From germline, CDR1 is MGHDK and CDR2 SYGVNS. CDR3 coding DNA: TGTGCCAGCAGTGAATTAGCTCTACAAGAGACCCAGTACTTC. Its protein product is CASSELALQETQYF.

The gene calls are TRBV14 and TRBJ1-5; TRBD1 is a possible D gene (5 bases). CDR1 is SGHDN, CDR2 FVKESK, per germline. The CDR3 has 19 amino acids. V lost 1 base, J lost 0 bases, and 19 bases lay in between. CDR3 bases: TGTGCCAGCAGCCAAGTCCCTATACCGACAGAAGATAGCAATCAGCCCCAGCATTTT. Translating it yields CASSQVPIPTEDSNQPQHF. The full variable domain, rest sourced from reference TRBV14 and TRBJ1-5, is EAGVTQFPSHSVIEKGQTVTLRCDPISGHDNLYWYRRVMGKEIKFLLHFVKESKQDESGMPNNRFLAERTGGTYSTLKVQPAELEDSGVYFCASSQVPIPTEDSNQPQHFGDGTRLSIL.

This chain joins TRBV28 and TRBJ2-6; D may be TRBD1 or TRBD2 (5 bases each). This CDR3 spans 16 amino acids. Germline CDR1 is MDHEN and CDR2 is SYDVKM. Deletions cut 5 bases from V and 2 bases from J, with 13 bases between. This CDR3 reads CASSPSLGAGANVLTF. CDR3 DNA: TGTGCCAGCAGTCCCTCCTTGGGGGCTGGGGCCAACGTCCTGACTTTC.

The rearrangement joins TRBV2 to TRBJ2-7, with 8 bases that match TRBD1. J was trimmed by 3 bases and V by 4 bases; bases with no gene match: 5. The CDR3 extends over 14 amino acids. The V gene's germline CDR1 is SNHLY and CDR2 FYNNEI. The CDR3 sequence: CASSVQGAGYEQYF. CDR3 in DNA: TGTGCCAGCAGTGTTCAGGGGGCAGGCTACGAGCAGTACTTC.

This chain connects TRBV11-2 to TRBJ2-7; TRBD2 matches at 11 bases. CDR1 and CDR2 from the germline V gene are SGHAT and FQNNGV. V gave up 3 bases and J gave up 0 bases; unmatched junction bases: 4. The CDR3 totals 16 residues. The CDR3 loop is CASSFRLAGSSYEQYF. The DNA for the CDR3 is TGTGCCAGCAGCTTTCGACTAGCGGGGAGCTCCTACGAGCAGTACTTC.

This clone was picked up one time. The genes are TRBV6-5 and TRBJ2-7, with 7 bases aligning to TRBD1. The CDR3 spans 14 residues. V dropped 5 bases and J dropped 1; count of bases not matched to a gene: 5. Germline values: CDR1 MNHEY, CDR2 SVGAGI. This chain's CDR3 is CASSGQAESYEQYF. CDR3 nucleotide sequence: TGTGCCAGCAGTGGACAGGCCGAATCCTACGAGCAGTACTTC.

The V gene is TRBV7-9, the J gene TRBJ2-3; D might be TRBD2 (6 bases). This CDR3 contains 15 residues. CDR1 and CDR2 (germline): SEHNR, FQNEAQ (reference sequence). V shed 4 bases and J shed 5 bases, with 16 bases lying between them. The CDR3 sequence: CASSSQLRAGDTQYF. CDR3 nucleotide sequence: TGTGCCAGCAGCTCACAACTTCGAGCGGGAGATACGCAGTATTTT.

The chain uses TRBV19 and TRBJ1-1; D gene ambiguous. The CDR3 runs to 14 residues. Germline loops: CDR1 LNHDA, CDR2 SQIVND (reference sequence). With 2 bases removed from V and 6 bases from J, the gap between germline ends came to 13 bases. This CDR3 reads CASSISGGWAEAFF. The DNA of the CDR3 is TGTGCCAGTAGTATATCGGGCGGCTGGGCTGAAGCTTTCTTT.

The J gene is TRBJ2-2, the V gene TRBV29-1, with 8 nucleotides matching TRBD2. Germline V gene lookup returns CDR1 SQVTM and CDR2 ANQGSEA. The CDR3 is 16 residues long. With 4 bases clipped from V and 0 bases from J, the junction kept 7 bases outside the gene matches. Here the CDR3 reads CSVGLREGANTGELFF. DNA of the CDR3: TGCAGCGTTGGTTTACGGGAGGGGGCGAACACCGGGGAGCTGTTTTTT.

This clone was recorded once. The sample has other DNA sequences that encode this CDR3 too. This sequence joins TRBV9 and TRBJ2-7; possibly TRBD1 or TRBD2 for D (5 bases each). The CDR3 has 15 residues. Germline values: CDR1 SGDLS, CDR2 YYNGEE. Between the trimmed V and J ends, which lost 0 bases and 3 bases, there was a span of 13 bases. DNA for the CDR3: TGTGCCAGCAGCGTAGGTGGGACGGGGAACTACGAGCAGTACTTC. The encoded protein is CASSVGGTGNYEQYF.

This clone was seen a single time. The V gene is TRBV7-2, the J gene TRBJ2-4; D ambiguous. The CDR3 loop spans 15 amino acids. Trimming left V 4 bases short and J 6 bases short, with 16 bases between. Germline CDR1 reads SGHTA; CDR2 reads FQGNSA. The CDR3 spells CASSYPLFVLNIQYF. The CDR3 bases are TGTGCCAGCAGCTACCCCCTCTTTGTCCTAAACATTCAGTACTTC.

The chain has TRBV5-1 and TRBJ2-7; 7 bases line up with TRBD1. Germline loops: CDR1 SGHRS, CDR2 YFSETQ. The V and J ends lost 0 bases and 0 bases, in that order; junction bases with no gene match: 6. The CDR3 sequence is 16 residues long. The chain's CDR3 is CASSLVRDRSSYEQYF. The CDR3 DNA is TGCGCCAGCAGCTTGGTAAGGGACAGAAGCTCCTACGAGCAGTACTTC.

The chain links TRBV7-3 to TRBJ2-1; D is unresolved. There are 15 residues in the CDR3. V was pared by 8 bases and J by 5 bases, with 19 bases between. Looked up from germline, CDR1 is SGHTA and CDR2 is FQGTGA. The DNA for the CDR3 is TGTGCCAGCGGGCGGTCTTGGGCCACCCACAATGAGCAGTTCTTC. Translating it yields CASGRSWATHNEQFF.